This TCR beta chain was sequenced in a study of blood T cell repertoires in COVID-19. This CDR3 has 12 residues. V was trimmed by 5 bases and J by 4 bases, leaving 8 bases between them. Germline values: CDR1 LNHNV, CDR2 YYDKDF (reference sequence). In this sample, this clone turned up many times. Participants' own reports of clinical history determined their cohort assignment. Sequenced by immunoSEQ multiplex PCR; TCRdb stores in-frame clones only, minus some. The table shows hundreds of thousands of clones, with roughly 90% occurring only once. This chain links TRBV15 with TRBJ1-2; perhaps TRBD1 as D (6 bases). The receptor was isolated from a woman aged 18-29 years who had recovered from COVID-19. The sequenced sample consisted of PBMCs or T cells enriched from blood (not recorded which). The CDR3 loop reads CATSEDSYGYTF. The CDR3 DNA reads as TGTGCCACCAGCGAGGACAGCTATGGCTACACCTTC. The full variable domain, rest sourced from reference TRBV15 and TRBJ1-2, is DAMVIQNPRYQVTQFGKPVTLSCSQTLNHNVMYWYQQKSSQAPKLLFHYYDKDFNNEADTPDNFQSRRPNTSFCFLDIRSPGLGDTAMYLCATSEDSYGYTFGSGTRLTVV.